This record covers a single T cell receptor beta chain. The antigen is unknown. This sample was included in a study of OX40 agonist ivuxolimab in advanced cancers. Turning to the study itself: The study treated patients with ivuxolimab, an agonistic anti-OX40 (CD134) antibody. General study points: The study did not work out the antigen specificity of the expanded peripheral T cells. The study found that CD8+ T cells averaged more expanded clones than CD4+.

Libraries were prepared by immunoSEQ multiplex PCR; TCRdb keeps only in-frame clonotypes and omits some of them. Seen here are approximately 100,000 clones, around 91% observed once, and the top ten hold around 1.5%. Germline-derived CDR1 and CDR2 are SGHTA and FQGNSA. There are 14 residues in the CDR3. The V and J ends lost 8 bases and 1 base respectively, with 12 bases between them. Autoimmune disease history or systemic immunosuppression excluded patients. V gene TRBV7-2 combines with J gene TRBJ1-3; possibly TRBD1 for D (5 bases). Source: CD4+ or CD8+ T cells sorted from blood, taken in a trial of the OX40 agonist ivuxolimab. This TCR derives from an adult with an advanced solid tumor such as melanoma, head and neck, liver or kidney cancer. This chain's CDR3 is CASAEGVSGNTIYF. The CDR3 DNA follows: TGTGCCAGCGCCGAAGGGGTTTCTGGAAACACCATATATTTT.